These 21 T cell receptor beta chains originate from one sample sequenced in a study of prognosis after radiotherapy for stage I lung cancer (dated by TCRdb to the early 2020s). The run used an Illumina HiSeq 3000. The TCR beta CDR3 region was amplified from genomic DNA by two rounds of multiplex PCR. The first PCR round used primers specific to each TRBV and TRBJ gene, and the primer sequences were filed in Chinese patent CN105087789A. TCRdb itself trimmed the public reads at Q25 with fastp, ran MiXCR and retained productive beta chains. Every entry covers one CDR3 protein and lists the most common genes and DNA from its rows. This sample has 30,000 to 40,000 distinct CDR3 sequences in its table, and less than 40% of those were observed once. Approximately 16% of the sample rests with the top ten. The input for sequencing was PBMCs, taken before or after stereotactic body radiation therapy (not recorded which). Source of these receptors: a donor of 50 years or more with non-small cell lung cancer.

The rearrangement uses TRBV6-5 and TRBJ1-5; TRBD1 might be the D (5 bases). The V end lost 4 bases, the J end lost 4 bases, and 29 bases lay between the germline ends. This CDR3 is 20 amino acids long. The germline CDR1 and CDR2 sequences are MNHEY and SVGAGI. This CDR3 reads CASSSQVGQRPEGTNQPQHF. Here the CDR3 DNA reads TGTGCCAGCAGTTCCCAAGTCGGGCAAAGGCCAGAGGGGACGAATCAGCCCCAGCATTTT.

This clonotype was seen ten or more times. The chain combines TRBV19 with TRBJ1-2; D gene ambiguous. V was shortened by 7 bases and J by 2 bases, with 8 bases between the two germline ends. The germline gives CDR1 LNHDA, CDR2 SQIVND (reference sequence). CDR3 length equals 12 residues. The CDR3 DNA reads TGTGCCAGTAATCAGGACAACTATGGCTACACCTTC. Translated, it gives CASNQDNYGYTF.

In the case of this clonotype: The junction differs from germline at one of its ends, possibly a read error. V usage is TRBV25-1 and J usage is TRBJ2-2; the D gene could be TRBD1 or TRBD2 (5 bases each). From germline, CDR1 is MGHDK and CDR2 SYGVNS. This CDR3 contains 15 residues. The CDR3 coding sequence is TGTGCCATCAGTGATAGTAGGGAAGGGACCGGTGAGCTGTTTTTT. As protein: CAISDSREGTGELFF.

The chain joins TRBV5-1 to TRBJ1-2; D unclear. Trimming removed 0 bases at V and 11 bases at J, with 23 bases between. The CDR3 is 16 amino acids. Germline V gene lookup returns CDR1 SGHRS and CDR2 YFSETQ. Here the CDR3 reads CASSLVGLEGGGGYTF. The CDR3 region has the DNA TGCGCCAGCAGCTTGGTAGGGTTAGAAGGAGGCGGTGGATACACCTTC.

This clonotype has at least ten counts. This rearrangement joins TRBV30 to TRBJ2-1; 8 bases agree with TRBD2. Trimming at V came to 5 bases and at J to 0 bases, leaving 3 bases not matched to a gene. The CDR3 spans 14 residues. Germline V CDR1 and CDR2: GTSNPN, SVGIG (reference sequence). CDR3 amino acids: CAWVAGSSYNEQFF. The CDR3 DNA follows: TGTGCCTGGGTAGCGGGGAGCTCCTACAATGAGCAGTTCTTC.

Comment on this clonotype: A clone one base away is much larger, so this may be a read error. The chain links TRBV29-1 to TRBJ2-1, with D maybe TRBD2 (5 bases). Germline-derived CDR1 and CDR2 are SQVTM and ANQGSEA. Trimming stripped 4 bases from V and 6 bases from J, with 13 bases between. This CDR3 has 13 amino acids. DNA of the CDR3: TGCAGCGTTGTCTGTCTAGCTCGCAATGAGCAGTTCTTC. It codes for CSVVCLARNEQFF.

Details on this clonotype: At one of its ends the junction is not consistent with the germline gene, which may arise from a read error. The DNA of the CDR3 is TGTGCCAGCAGTCCCGTATTGAATTCAACCCTCCACTTT. Its protein product is CASSPVLNSTLHF. The chain joins TRBV28 to TRBJ1-6; D gene uncertain. Germline assignment: CDR1 MDHEN and CDR2 SYDVKM. This CDR3 has 13 residues.

The chain combines TRBV6-2 or TRBV6-3 with TRBJ1-1, with a possible D match to TRBD1 (5 bases). Germline V gene sequence: CDR1 MNHEY, CDR2 SVGEGT. This CDR3 comprises 17 residues. V lost 2 bases, J lost 2 bases, and 18 bases lay in between. DNA of the CDR3: TGTGCCAGCAGTTACGGGGCTGAACCTAGCATTAACACTGAAGCTTTCTTT. Translating gives CASSYGAEPSINTEAFF.

With regard to this clonotype: The likely explanation is a read error, given a far larger clone one base away. The chain couples TRBV6-1 to TRBJ2-4; D is ambiguous. Germline values: CDR1 MNHNS, CDR2 SASEGT. This CDR3 spans 15 amino acids. The CDR3 region has the DNA TGTGCCAGCAGTGAAAAGCAGGTTGGGTCGAATGAGCATTTCTTC. It specifies CASSEKQVGSNEHFF.

This chain joins TRBV28 and TRBJ2-7, with D perhaps matching TRBD1 or TRBD2 (5 bases each). The CDR3 loop spans 14 amino acids. The germline V gene encodes CDR1 MDHEN and CDR2 SYDVKM. Trimming pared 8 bases from V and 0 bases from J, leaving 14 bases between. The CDR3 bases are TGTGCCAGCGTACGGGCAGGGAGCTCCTACGAGCAGTACTTC. Its protein product is CASVRAGSSYEQYF.

This clonotype was counted at least ten times. V is TRBV3-1 and J is TRBJ2-1, with 12 positions matching TRBD2. Losses at the gene ends were 2 bases for V and 4 bases for J; bases not matched to a gene: 3. Germline values: CDR1 LGHDT, CDR2 YNNKEL (reference sequence). There are 16 residues in the CDR3. Here the CDR3 DNA reads TGTGCCAGCAGCCAACCCGGGACTAGCGGGTACAATGAGCAGTTCTTC. Residues: CASSQPGTSGYNEQFF.

This clonotype was seen many times. The chain links TRBV5-1 to TRBJ2-1; D not resolved. The CDR3 length is 13 residues. The V end lost 5 bases, the J end lost 0 bases, and 6 bases lay between the germline ends. Germline loops: CDR1 SGHRS, CDR2 YFSETQ. Written as DNA, the CDR3 is TGCGCCAGCAGATTCCGCTCCTACAATGAGCAGTTCTTC. The encoded protein is CASRFRSYNEQFF.

This clonotype turned up a few times. A much larger clone lies one base from this, so it may be a read error. The CDR3 coding sequence is TGTGCCAGCAGTTGGGGAGTGAACACTGGAGCTTTCTTT. Translation: CASSWGVNTGAFF. This chain joins TRBV12-3 or TRBV12-4 and TRBJ1-1; no clear D. This CDR3 spans 13 amino acids.

This clonotype was seen repeatedly, ten times or more. The CDR3: CAISGGQGGVYYGYTF. For the CDR3, the DNA is TGTGCCATCAGCGGAGGACAAGGGGGCGTTTACTATGGCTACACCTTC. The chain is built from TRBV10-3 and TRBJ1-2; 7 nucleotides align to TRBD1. This CDR3 spans 16 amino acids. Per germline, CDR1 ENHRY and CDR2 SYGVKD. V was clipped by 6 bases and J by 3 bases; unmatched bases: 13.

This clonotype was observed at least ten times. V gene TRBV10-3 combines with J gene TRBJ1-1; the D is unclear. V was shortened by 3 bases and J by 11 bases, with 13 bases between the two germline ends. The germline gives CDR1 ENHRY, CDR2 SYGVKD. The CDR3 loop spans 12 amino acids. The CDR3 spells CAISEGPWWAFF. Written as DNA, the CDR3 is TGTGCCATCAGTGAAGGGCCATGGTGGGCTTTCTTT.

Comments on this clonotype: A far larger clone is one base from this, pointing to a likely read error. The chain has TRBV6-4 and TRBJ2-7; TRBD2 agrees at 10 bases. Germline assignment: CDR1 MRHNA and CDR2 SNTAGT. Germline trimming cut 5 bases from V and 3 bases from J; bases unmatched to any gene: 7. The CDR3 sequence is 15 residues long. CDR3 nucleotides: TGTGCCAGCAGTCTATGGACTAGCGGAAACTACGAGCAGTACTTC. Protein sequence: CASSLWTSGNYEQYF.

The V call is TRBV11-3, the J call TRBJ2-7; the match to TRBD1 covers 8 bases. This CDR3 is built from 15 residues. V lost 1 base, J lost 1 base, and 3 bases stayed unmatched. CDR1 and CDR2 (germline): SGHNT, YENEEA. The CDR3 DNA sequence: TGTGCCAGCAGCTTAGGGGGACAGGCATCCTACGAGCAGTACTTC. The encoded protein is CASSLGGQASYEQYF.

Ten or more counts support this clonotype. V usage is TRBV20-1 and J usage is TRBJ2-7; D is perhaps TRBD2 (5 bases). This CDR3 has 15 residues. Trimming took 5 bases from V and 4 from J, leaving 21 bases between them. Germline-derived CDR1 and CDR2 are DFQATT and SNEGSKA (reference sequence). The CDR3 region is CSARGGSLAAYEQYF. The CDR3 DNA follows: TGCAGTGCTCGCGGAGGTTCTCTAGCTGCGTACGAGCAGTACTTC.

The chain links TRBV28 to TRBJ1-5; 8 bases map to TRBD1. Germline values: CDR1 MDHEN, CDR2 SYDVKM. V shed 2 bases, J shed 5 bases, and the junction held 8 bases outside the gene matches. The CDR3 consists of 16 residues. This CDR3 is CASSLAGGQGYQPQHF. CDR3 sequence (DNA): TGTGCCAGCAGTTTAGCGGGCGGACAGGGATATCAGCCCCAGCATTTT.

The chain carries TRBV6-1 and TRBJ1-2; the D is unclear. CDR3 length: 13 residues. Germline V CDR1 and CDR2: MNHNS, SASEGT. V was pared by 3 bases and J by 3 bases, with 8 bases between. CDR3 coding DNA: TGTGCCAGCAGTGAGACGGAAGACTATGGCTACACCTTC. Encoded protein: CASSETEDYGYTF.

In its sample, this clonotype was seen many times. The genes are TRBV3-1 and TRBJ1-6; 10 bases line up with TRBD1. Losses at the gene ends were 2 bases for V and 9 bases for J; bases not matched to a gene: 4. The CDR3 length is 15 residues. Germline loops: CDR1 LGHDT, CDR2 YNNKEL (reference sequence). The CDR3 reads CASSQPTGGRSPLHF. The DNA of the CDR3 is TGTGCCAGCAGCCAACCGACAGGGGGCCGTTCACCCCTCCACTTT.